Sequencing of this TCR beta chain was carried out in a study of post-analysis software for immune sequencing data. General study findings and limits: Controls significantly exceeded multiple sclerosis patients in normalized Chao1 diversity. Samples made in the same batch grouped tightly together by F measure. Controls showed lower frequencies than patients for five TRBV segments, and TRBV5-6, TRBV5-1 and TRBV20-1 were among these.

This CDR3 region has 15 residues. Researchers reported that TCR beta cDNA libraries carried unique molecular identifiers. From around 0.96 to 9.9 million T cells, 500,000 or so cDNA molecules were obtained. TCRdb independently ran MiXCR on the PCR reads; one entry per CDR3 protein. The sample records hundreds of thousands of distinct CDR3 sequences, 30% being singletons. As concerns this clonotype: Its antigen is unidentified. A junction end diverges from the germline sequence, so it may reflect a read error.

The sample consisted of blood. The chain is built from TRBV12-3 or TRBV12-4 and TRBJ2-5, with D unclear. The J call may be in error: the DNA end matches TRBJ2-7 better. This TCR derives from a girl aged 5-17 years with multiple sclerosis. The CDR3 loop reads CAGSSNPSTDSEQYF. The CDR3 DNA reads as TGTGCCGGCAGCTCGAACCCATCGACCGACTCCGAGCAGTACTTC.